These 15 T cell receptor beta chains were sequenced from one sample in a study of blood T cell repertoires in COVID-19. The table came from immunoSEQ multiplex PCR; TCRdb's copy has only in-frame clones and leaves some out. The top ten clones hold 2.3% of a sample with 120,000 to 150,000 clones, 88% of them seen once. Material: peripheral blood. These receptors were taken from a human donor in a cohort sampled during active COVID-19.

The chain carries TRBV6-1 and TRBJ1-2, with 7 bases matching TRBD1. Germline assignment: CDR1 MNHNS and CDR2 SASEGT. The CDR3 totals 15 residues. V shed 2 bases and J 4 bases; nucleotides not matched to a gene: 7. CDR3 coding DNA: TGTGCCAGCAGTGAACCAGGGGGGCGCGTCTATGGCTACACCTTC. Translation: CASSEPGGRVYGYTF.

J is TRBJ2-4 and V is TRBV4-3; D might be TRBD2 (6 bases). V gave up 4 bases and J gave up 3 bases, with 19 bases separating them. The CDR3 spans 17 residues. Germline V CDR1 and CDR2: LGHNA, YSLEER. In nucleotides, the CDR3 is TGCGCCAGCAGCCCCGCCGGGAGAGGAAACAGCAAAAACATTCAGTACTTC. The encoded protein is CASSPAGRGNSKNIQYF.

The CDR3 loop reads CATSRVLSERAWNEQFF. DNA for the CDR3: TGTGCCACCAGCAGAGTCCTTTCGGAGCGGGCTTGGAATGAGCAGTTCTTC. V is TRBV15 and J is TRBJ2-1; the D gene is possibly TRBD2 (6 bases). CDR3 size: 17 residues. V lost 1 base and J lost 7, with 20 bases in between. CDR1 is LNHNV and CDR2 is YYDKDF in the germline V gene (reference sequence).

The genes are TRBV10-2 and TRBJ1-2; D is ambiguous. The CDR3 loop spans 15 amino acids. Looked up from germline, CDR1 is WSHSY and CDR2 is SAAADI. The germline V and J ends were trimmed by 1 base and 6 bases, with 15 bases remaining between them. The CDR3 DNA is TGCGCCAGCAGTGAGTTCGAAGGGAGTGAGAATGGCTACACCTTC. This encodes CASSEFEGSENGYTF.

CDR3 region: CASSGTATNYGYTF. The CDR3 DNA sequence: TGTGCCAGCAGCGGGACAGCGACTAACTATGGCTACACCTTC. V usage is TRBV7-2 and J usage is TRBJ1-2; the match to TRBD1 covers 7 bases. The CDR3 extends over 14 amino acids. Unmatched junction bases numbered 3, after V lost 5 bases and J lost 0 bases. CDR1 is SGHTA, CDR2 FQGNSA, per germline.

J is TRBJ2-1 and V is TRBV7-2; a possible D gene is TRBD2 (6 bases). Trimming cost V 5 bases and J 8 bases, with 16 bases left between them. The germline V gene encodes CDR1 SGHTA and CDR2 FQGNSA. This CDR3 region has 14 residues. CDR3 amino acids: CASSTLTRAYEQFF. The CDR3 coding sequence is TGTGCCAGCAGCACCTTGACTAGGGCCTATGAGCAGTTCTTC.

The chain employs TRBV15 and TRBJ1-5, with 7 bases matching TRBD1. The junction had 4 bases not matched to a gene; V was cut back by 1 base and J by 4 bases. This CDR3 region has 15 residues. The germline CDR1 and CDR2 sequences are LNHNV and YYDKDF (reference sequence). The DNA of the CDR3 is TGTGCCACCAGCAGAGCGTTGGACAGGAATCAGCCCCAGCATTTT. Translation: CATSRALDRNQPQHF.

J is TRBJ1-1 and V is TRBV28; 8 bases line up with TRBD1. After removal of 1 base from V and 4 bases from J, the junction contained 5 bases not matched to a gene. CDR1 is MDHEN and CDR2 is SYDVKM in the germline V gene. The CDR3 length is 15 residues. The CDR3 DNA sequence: TGTGCCAGCAGTTTATCGACAGGGGCCTTCACTGAAGCTTTCTTT. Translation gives CASSLSTGAFTEAFF.

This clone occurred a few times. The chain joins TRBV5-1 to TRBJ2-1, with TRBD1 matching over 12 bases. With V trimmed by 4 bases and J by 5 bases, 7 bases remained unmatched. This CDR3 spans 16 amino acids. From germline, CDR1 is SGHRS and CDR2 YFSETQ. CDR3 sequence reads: CASSLGQGARDNEQFF. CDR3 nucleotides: TGCGCCAGCAGCCTGGGACAGGGGGCGCGGGACAATGAGCAGTTCTTC.

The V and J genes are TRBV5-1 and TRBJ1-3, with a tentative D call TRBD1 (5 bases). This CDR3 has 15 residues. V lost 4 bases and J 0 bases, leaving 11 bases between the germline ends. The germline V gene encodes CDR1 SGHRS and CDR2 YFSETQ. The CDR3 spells CASSPPGYSGNTIYF. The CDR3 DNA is TGCGCCAGCAGCCCCCCAGGGTACTCTGGAAACACCATATATTTT.

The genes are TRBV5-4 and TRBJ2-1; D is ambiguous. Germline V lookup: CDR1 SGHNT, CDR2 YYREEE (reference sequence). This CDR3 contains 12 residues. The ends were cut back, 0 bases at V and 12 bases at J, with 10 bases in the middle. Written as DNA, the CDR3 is TGTGCCAGCAGCTTGGACAGATCTGGGCAGTTCTTC. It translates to CASSLDRSGQFF. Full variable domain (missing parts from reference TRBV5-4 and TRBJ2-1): ETGVTQSPTHLIKTRGQQVTLRCSSQSGHNTVSWYQQALGQGPQFIFQYYREEENGRGNFPPRFSGLQFPNYSSELNVNALELDDSALYLCASSLDRSGQFFGPGTRLTVL.

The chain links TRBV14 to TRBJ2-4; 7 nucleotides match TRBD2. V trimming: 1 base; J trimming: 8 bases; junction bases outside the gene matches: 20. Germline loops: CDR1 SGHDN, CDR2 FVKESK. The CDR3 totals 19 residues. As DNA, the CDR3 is TGTGCCAGCAGCCAAGGGGGGAGGGGTAGGAGGACCACTACCGACATTCAGTACTTC. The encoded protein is CASSQGGRGRRTTTDIQYF.

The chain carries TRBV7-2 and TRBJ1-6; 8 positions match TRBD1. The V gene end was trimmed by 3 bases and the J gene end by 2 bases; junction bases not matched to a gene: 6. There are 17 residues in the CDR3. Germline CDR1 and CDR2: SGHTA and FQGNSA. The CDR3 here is CASSFSSGGPYNSPLHF. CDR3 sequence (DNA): TGTGCCAGCAGCTTTTCTTCAGGGGGCCCCTATAATTCACCCCTCCACTTT.

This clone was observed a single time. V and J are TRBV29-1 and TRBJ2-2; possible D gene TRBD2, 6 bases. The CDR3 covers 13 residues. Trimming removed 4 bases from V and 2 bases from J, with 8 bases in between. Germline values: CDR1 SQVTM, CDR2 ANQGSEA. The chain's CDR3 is CSVGGGNTGELFF. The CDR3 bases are TGCAGCGTTGGGGGAGGAAACACCGGGGAGCTGTTTTTT.

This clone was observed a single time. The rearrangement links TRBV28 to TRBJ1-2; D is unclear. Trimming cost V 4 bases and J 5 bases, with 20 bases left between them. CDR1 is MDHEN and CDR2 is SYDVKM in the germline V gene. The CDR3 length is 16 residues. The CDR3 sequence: CASSSPDDQVLYGYTF. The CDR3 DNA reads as TGTGCCAGCAGTTCCCCGGATGACCAGGTCCTATATGGCTACACCTTC.